This TCR beta chain was captured in a study of blood T cell repertoires in COVID-19. Authors' methods: Amplified reference gene primers provided the basis for estimating nucleated cell counts. TCRdb keeps only in-frame clones here, not all; method: immunoSEQ multiplex PCR. V and J calls plus clone size are reproduced from that table; the DNA served to infer D and trimming. The repertoire holds 120,000 to 150,000 clones, around 83% seen once, with roughly 5.7% in the top ten. CDR3 length: 14 amino acids. The V gene end was trimmed by 3 bases and the J gene end by 9 bases; junction bases not matched to a gene: 9. The germline V gene has CDR1 SGDLS and CDR2 YYNGEE. Participants were placed into cohorts based on the clinical history they reported.

The chain combines TRBV9 with TRBJ2-1; TRBD2 aligns across 7 bases. This receptor was identified in a woman aged 50 to 65 who had been exposed to COVID-19. Material: PBMCs or T cells enriched from blood (not recorded which). This chain's CDR3 is CASSAVGLDGEQFF. As DNA, the CDR3 is TGTGCCAGCAGCGCAGTAGGACTAGACGGTGAGCAGTTCTTC.